This T cell receptor beta chain was captured in a study of PD-1 blockade in classical Hodgkin lymphoma. As for this clone: The antigen is undetermined.

The V gene's germline CDR1 is SNHLY and CDR2 FYNNEI. The CDR3 spans 15 residues. The ends were cut back, 3 bases at V and 2 bases at J, with 13 bases in the middle. The data were produced by immunoSEQ multiplex PCR, yet TCRdb's version contains in-frame clones alone and is incomplete. In the table there are 12,000 to 15,000 clones, more than 80% of which are singletons. Noted time point: cycle 4 day 1 (C4D1), after 5 to 7 weeks of nivolumab. Brentuximab vedotin exposure varied, and every patient relapsed after autologous stem cell transplantation. Findings of the study overall: When set against healthy donors, newly diagnosed patients were reported to show lower baseline TCR diversity. Prior therapy or disease activity may underlie the repertoire differences, whose causes remain undefined.

The sample here was peripheral blood mononuclear cells (PBMCs), taken before the fourth cycle of nivolumab. This clonotype originated in a human donor with classical Hodgkin lymphoma. The V call is TRBV2, the J call TRBJ1-2; TRBD1 might be the D (6 bases). Here the CDR3 DNA reads TGTGCCAGCAGTGACTCGGAGCAGGGGAACTATGGCTACACCTTC. Its translation: CASSDSEQGNYGYTF.